This entry describes one T cell receptor (beta chain). As for time point: peripheral blood 6 weeks after treatment start. The source of the sample is a study of PD-L1 blockade in urothelial cancer. About the study: About 90% of the roughly 29 patients were men who had bladder-origin urothelial cancer. Individuals in the cohort had been given 0 to 3 earlier chemotherapy regimens. The researchers analyzed blood 3 weeks (second dose) and 6 weeks after treatment start. The median T cell count in blood samples was 140,000 to 150,000.

The protocol was immunoSEQ multiplex PCR, while the TCRdb copy is restricted to in-frame clones and leaves out a portion. The table shows about 130,000 clones, with about 82% occurring only once. The CDR3 is 13 residues long. Germline values: CDR1 SGHDN, CDR2 FVKESK. Trimming cost V 4 bases and J 3 bases, with 7 bases left between them. The source of this sequence is a man between 50 and 59 years old with urothelial cancer. Specimen: PBMCs, collected around atezolizumab (anti-PD-L1) treatment. The chain recombines TRBV14 with TRBJ1-5; D ambiguous. CDR3 region: CASSLGLNQPQHF. CDR3 sequence (DNA): TGTGCCAGCAGCCTGGGCCTCAATCAGCCCCAGCATTTT.